These 13 T cell receptor beta chains share one sample of origin, sequenced in a study of shared clonotypes between healthy human individuals. Repertoires were generated with immunoSEQ multiplex PCR, while TCRdb's copy carries only in-frame clones and drops some. The sample shows over 700,000 clones, approximately 72% of them seen only once. Sequencing was carried out using memory CD4+ T cells sorted from blood. The subset here: CD45RA-negative fraction. The receptors were gathered from a woman aged 25 to 45 in good health.

A word on this clone: A much larger clone sits a single nucleotide away, making a read error possible. The same CDR3 can be traced to other DNA sequences in this sample. The chain links TRBV7-3 to TRBJ2-7, with D maybe TRBD1 (7 bases). This CDR3 spans 14 amino acids. V lost 5 bases, J lost 0 bases, and 11 bases lay in between. Per germline, CDR1 SGHTA and CDR2 FQGTGA. The CDR3 DNA follows: TGTGCCAGCAGCCGACAGGGAGGCTCCTACGAGCAGTACTTC. It is translated as CASSRQGGSYEQYF. The whole variable domain, filled in from reference TRBV7-3 and TRBJ2-7, reads GAGVSQTPSNKVTEKGKYVELRCDPISGHTALYWYRQSLGQGPEFLIYFQGTGAADDSGLPNDRFFAVRPEGSVSTLKIQRTERGDSAVYLCASSRQGGSYEQYFGPGTRLTVT.

CDR3 in amino acids: CASSSFAENTEAFF. In DNA form, the CDR3 reads TGTGCCAGCAGCTCCTTCGCGGAAAACACTGAAGCTTTCTTT. This sequence joins TRBV28 and TRBJ1-1; no firm D call. CDR3 length: 14 amino acids. Between the trimmed V and J ends, which lost 6 bases and 2 bases, there was a span of 13 bases. Germline V gives CDR1 MDHEN, CDR2 SYDVKM.

This chain joins TRBV11-1 and TRBJ1-2; weak D call: TRBD1 (5 bases). Germline loops: CDR1 SGHAT, CDR2 FQDESV (reference sequence). This CDR3 spans 14 amino acids. V was trimmed by 3 bases and J by 4 bases, leaving 12 bases between them. The CDR3, as DNA: TGTGCCAGCAGCTTTCCGGGACTCCCCTATGGCTACACCTTC. This translates into CASSFPGLPYGYTF.

The V and J genes are TRBV5-1 and TRBJ1-1; no reliable D call. The CDR3 loop spans 16 amino acids. With 0 bases removed from V and 0 bases from J, the gap between germline ends came to 12 bases. Germline CDR1 reads SGHRS; CDR2 reads YFSETQ. CDR3 coding DNA: TGCGCCAGCAGCTTGGCTCTATCCCACATGAACACTGAAGCTTTCTTT. The encoded protein is CASSLALSHMNTEAFF.

The V call is TRBV7-3, the J call TRBJ2-6; no firm D call. From germline, CDR1 is SGHTA and CDR2 FQGTGA. Trimming cost V 5 bases and J 0 bases, with 8 bases left between them. The length of the CDR3 is 15 residues. The CDR3 DNA sequence: TGTGCCAGCAGCCCCCAATTCTCTGGGGCCAACGTCCTGACTTTC. Translation: CASSPQFSGANVLTF. Full variable domain (outside the CDR3, taken from reference TRBV7-3 and TRBJ2-6): GAGVSQTPSNKVTEKGKYVELRCDPISGHTALYWYRQSLGQGPEFLIYFQGTGAADDSGLPNDRFFAVRPEGSVSTLKIQRTERGDSAVYLCASSPQFSGANVLTFGAGSRLTVL.

This clone appeared a few times. The chain employs TRBV19 and TRBJ1-1, with TRBD1 identical over 9 bases. From germline, CDR1 is LNHDA and CDR2 SQIVND (reference sequence). The V gene end was trimmed by 9 bases and the J gene end by 6 bases; junction bases not matched to a gene: 5. The CDR3 is made up of 12 amino acids. CDR3 bases: TGTGCCAGCAGGGACAGGGTGTCTGAAGCTTTCTTT. The encoded protein is CASRDRVSEAFF.

The genes are TRBV18 and TRBJ2-5; D might be TRBD1 (6 bases). V shed 3 bases and J shed 5 bases, with 16 bases lying between them. The germline V gene has CDR1 KGHSH and CDR2 LQKENI. There are 15 residues in the CDR3. Here the CDR3 reads CASSPIDAQGETQYF. Written as DNA, the CDR3 is TGTGCCAGCTCACCTATCGACGCCCAGGGGGAGACCCAGTACTTC.

This chain links TRBV20-1 with TRBJ2-1, with 7 bases fitting TRBD2. With 5 bases clipped from V and 13 bases from J, the junction kept 8 bases outside the gene matches. The CDR3 is 11 amino acids. Germline-derived CDR1 and CDR2 are DFQATT and SNEGSKA (reference sequence). CDR3 in DNA: TGCAGTGCTGGCCCCCAGCGGGAACAGTTCTTC. Its translation: CSAGPQREQFF.

V gene TRBV5-4 combines with J gene TRBJ2-3; D is perhaps TRBD1 (5 bases). V was pared by 3 bases and J by 0 bases, with 11 bases between. The germline gives CDR1 SGHNT, CDR2 YYREEE (reference sequence). CDR3 length equals 15 residues. CDR3 sequence: CASSSKTASTDTQYF. The DNA for the CDR3 is TGTGCCAGCAGCTCAAAGACAGCTAGCACAGATACGCAGTATTTT.

V usage is TRBV11-2 and J usage is TRBJ2-7, with D possibly called TRBD1 or TRBD2 (5 bases each). CDR3 length equals 13 residues. V lost 5 bases and J 5 bases, leaving 13 bases between the germline ends. Per germline, CDR1 SGHAT and CDR2 FQNNGV. For the CDR3, the DNA is TGTGCCAGCAGCGCACGGCCGGGGCACGAGCAGTACTTC. Protein product: CASSARPGHEQYF.

This rearrangement joins TRBV10-3 to TRBJ1-5; D gene unclear. The V gene's germline CDR1 is ENHRY and CDR2 SYGVKD. V was pared by 6 bases and J by 3 bases, with 6 bases between. CDR3 length: 12 residues. The CDR3 sequence: CAISRHNQPQHF. The CDR3 bases are TGTGCCATCAGCCGACACAATCAGCCCCAGCATTTT.

This chain joins TRBV6-6 and TRBJ2-2; D gene uncertain. Germline values: CDR1 MNHNY, CDR2 SVGAGI (reference sequence). The CDR3 sequence is 14 residues long. V shed 2 bases and J shed 6 bases, with 10 bases lying between them. CDR3 nucleotide sequence: TGTGCCAGCAGTTACACGTCAGGATCCGGGGAGCTGTTTTTT. It is translated as CASSYTSGSGELFF.

As to this clone: A far more abundant clone sits one base away, making this likely a read error. The chain employs TRBV2 and TRBJ2-2, with 10 bases fitting TRBD1. The CDR3 is made up of 14 amino acids. CDR1 is SNHLY and CDR2 is FYNNEI in the germline V gene. After removal of 7 bases from V and 4 bases from J, the junction contained 3 bases not matched to a gene. CDR3: CASTGQGGTGELFF. CDR3 nucleotides: TGTGCCAGCACCGGACAGGGGGGCACCGGGGAGCTGTTTTTT.